Presented here are 7 T cell receptor beta chains from one specimen sequenced in a study of blood T cells in healthy people across ages. It was with a sample-barcoded 5' primer and a J-beta primer mix that a second PCR of roughly 7 to 12 cycles was run. In TCRdb, the 5' RACE reads were re-called with MiXCR into one record per CDR3 protein. The sample consists of 790,000 or so distinct CDR3 sequences, approximately 53% of them appearing once. What was sequenced was blood. Receptor source: a man aged 35 to 55 in good health.

This chain links TRBV5-6 with TRBJ2-1, with a weak D call TRBD1 (6 bases). The CDR3 totals 15 residues. CDR1 is SGHDT and CDR2 is YYEEEE in the germline V gene. The V end lost 2 bases, the J end lost 7 bases, and 16 bases lay between the germline ends. CDR3 sequence: CASSLVRGLENEQFF. CDR3 coding DNA: TGTGCCAGCAGCTTAGTCAGGGGTTTGGAGAATGAGCAGTTCTTC.

This chain uses TRBV7-9 with TRBJ1-2, with D tentatively TRBD1 (5 bases). Germline V lookup: CDR1 SEHNR, CDR2 FQNEAQ (reference sequence). This CDR3 contains 16 residues. V lost 2 bases and J 7 bases, leaving 20 bases between the germline ends. CDR3 sequence reads: CASSLSTAGPMTGYTF. CDR3 coding DNA: TGTGCCAGCAGCTTATCTACGGCAGGGCCTATGACTGGCTACACCTTC. The variable domain in full, completed from reference TRBV7-9 and TRBJ1-2, reads DTGVSQNPRHKITKRGQNVTFRCDPISEHNRLYWYRQTLGQGPEFLTYFQNEAQLEKSRLLSDRFSAERPKGSFSTLEIQRTEQGDSAMYLCASSLSTAGPMTGYTFGSGTRLTVV.

The chain combines TRBV20-1 with TRBJ1-1; D may be TRBD1 (6 bases). This CDR3 region has 14 residues. CDR1 is DFQATT, CDR2 SNEGSKA, per germline (reference sequence). V was shortened by 4 bases and J by 6 bases, with 18 bases between the two germline ends. The CDR3 sequence is CSAISGRGPAEAFF. The CDR3, as DNA: TGCAGTGCTATCTCGGGCAGGGGCCCAGCTGAAGCTTTCTTT.

This clonotype was observed a handful of times. The chain is built from TRBV11-3 and TRBJ1-4; 8 bases fit TRBD1. Germline V gene sequence: CDR1 SGHNT, CDR2 YENEEA. This CDR3 comprises 16 residues. With V trimmed by 0 bases and J by 5 bases, 5 bases remained unmatched. CDR3 amino acids: CASSLEPTGVNEKLFF. For the CDR3, the DNA is TGTGCCAGCAGCTTAGAGCCGACAGGGGTAAATGAAAAACTGTTTTTT.

About this clonotype itself: One junction end disagrees with the germline gene, perhaps due to a read error. This chain joins TRBV7-3 and TRBJ2-1; 7 positions match TRBD2. The CDR3 is 13 amino acids. The germline V gene encodes CDR1 SGHTA and CDR2 FQGTGA. CDR3 region: CANSLGLYNEQFF. The CDR3 nucleotides are TGTGCCAACAGCTTGGGACTATACAATGAGCAGTTCTTC. Full variable domain (remainder filled in from reference TRBV7-3 and TRBJ2-1): GAGVSQTPSNKVTEKGKYVELRCDPISGHTALYWYRQSLGQGPEFLIYFQGTGAADDSGLPNDRFFAVRPEGSVSTLKIQRTERGDSAVYLCANSLGLYNEQFFGPGTRLTVL.

This chain joins TRBV7-2 and TRBJ1-4; D remains unclear. V lost 0 bases and J 5 bases, leaving 7 bases between the germline ends. The V gene's germline CDR1 is SGHTA and CDR2 FQGNSA. This CDR3 has 14 residues. The CDR3 here is CASSLADLNEKLFF. The CDR3 coding sequence is TGTGCCAGCAGCTTAGCCGACCTGAATGAAAAACTGTTTTTT.

This clonotype showed up just a few times. One end of the junction is discordant with germline, which a read error may explain. V usage is TRBV18 and J usage is TRBJ2-5, with D perhaps being TRBD1 or TRBD2 (5 bases each). Per the germline V gene, CDR1 is KGHSH and CDR2 is LQKENI. This CDR3 has 12 amino acids. The CDR3 reads CASSSGTPFQFF. The CDR3 nucleotides read TGTGCCAGCTCCTCAGGGACCCCGTTCCAGTTCTTT.